Included here is one T cell receptor beta chain sequence, with context. The antigen is undetermined. CD45RO/CCR7/CD25/CD127/CD95/CD27 separated CD4+ naive, central memory, regulatory and stem cell-like memory cells by sorting. The sample belongs to a study of beta chain features in type 1 diabetes. Study context: Cell yields, gender and age were similar in healthy donors and patients. General observations from the study: Fewer insertions but more deletions were seen at VDJ junctions in type 1 diabetes patients. Within the patient group, naive, central memory and Treg TCRB repertoires appeared more similar to each other than within healthy donors. When Type 1 diabetes patients were examined, their TCRB CDR3s proved moderately but significantly shorter in all four CD4+ subsets.

The CDR3 is 16 amino acids. Germline assignment: CDR1 KGHSH and CDR2 LQKENI. The V end lost 3 bases, the J end lost 2 bases, and 13 bases lay between the germline ends. Expressed TCRB transcripts were sequenced because the isolated RNA had all been reverse transcribed beforehand. The method was immunoSEQ multiplex PCR; TCRdb's version includes in-frame clones alone and lacks a portion of them. Of 400,000 or so clones in the sample, roughly 13% were seen once. The receptor was derived from a woman younger than 35 with type 1 diabetes. The sequenced sample was naive CD4+ T cells from blood. This sequence joins TRBV18 and TRBJ2-2; D remains ambiguous. CDR3: CASSPADLVNTGELFF. In DNA form, the CDR3 reads TGTGCCAGCTCACCCGCGGATCTAGTAAACACCGGGGAGCTGTTTTTT.